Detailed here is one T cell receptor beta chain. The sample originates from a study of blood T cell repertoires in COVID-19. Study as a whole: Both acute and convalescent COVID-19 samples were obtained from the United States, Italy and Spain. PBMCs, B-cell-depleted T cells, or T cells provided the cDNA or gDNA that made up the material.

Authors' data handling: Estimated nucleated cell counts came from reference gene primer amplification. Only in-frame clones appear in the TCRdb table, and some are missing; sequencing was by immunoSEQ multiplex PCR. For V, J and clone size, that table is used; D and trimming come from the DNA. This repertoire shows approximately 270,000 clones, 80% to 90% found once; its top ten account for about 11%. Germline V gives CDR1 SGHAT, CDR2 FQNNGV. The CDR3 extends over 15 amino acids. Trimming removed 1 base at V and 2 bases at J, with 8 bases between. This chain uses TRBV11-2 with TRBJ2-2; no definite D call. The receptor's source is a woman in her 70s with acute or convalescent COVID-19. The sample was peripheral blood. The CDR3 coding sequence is TGTGCCAGCAGCTTAGTACGAGGAAACACCGGGGAGCTGTTTTTT. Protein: CASSLVRGNTGELFF.